This is a list of T cell receptor beta chains from one sample in a study of T cell responses to AZD1222 COVID-19 vaccine. The table came from immunoSEQ multiplex PCR; TCRdb's copy has only in-frame clones and leaves some out. This sample has 43,000 or so clones, with 90% found just once. The source was peripheral blood, collected 28 days after the second AZD1222 dose. These receptors originate from an adult who received the AZD1222 COVID-19 vaccine. The CDR3 runs from the conserved cysteine through the conserved F or W.

v_gene,j_gene,CDR3aa
TRBV7-8,TRBJ1-6,CASSPETGLNSPLHF
TRBV5-4,TRBJ2-1,CASSLVFTSGDNEQFF
TRBV7-2,TRBJ2-2,CASSSGQNTGELFF
TRBV7-2,TRBJ2-5,CASSLGPRGTQETQYF
TRBV6-5,TRBJ1-2,CATRGSGQSYGYTF
TRBV2,TRBJ1-1,CASRKHTQNTEAFF
TRBV5-8,TRBJ1-3,CASSLGLNSGNTIYF
TRBV18,TRBJ2-1,CASSPGVALGEQFF
TRBV29-1,TRBJ1-1,CSVRQGATTEAFF
TRBV7-8,TRBJ2-7,CASTLDGSSYEQYF
TRBV15,TRBJ1-4,CATSRVPTPEKLFF
TRBV15,TRBJ1-4,CATSTMSGGSNEKLFF
TRBV30,TRBJ2-3,CAWKSSGATDTQYF
TRBV6-5,TRBJ1-4,CASRQGWKEKLFF
TRBV10-3,TRBJ1-5,CAISESGVGQPQHF
TRBV27,TRBJ1-6,CASSPRERRSPLHF
TRBV27,TRBJ1-2,CASSFNRASGGYTF
TRBV12-3/TRBV12-4,TRBJ1-2,CASSFYLYGYTF
TRBV4-1,TRBJ1-4,CASSLREGNEKLFF
TRBV5-4,TRBJ2-5,CASSPGLLETQYF
TRBV25-1,TRBJ1-4,CASRTGGDEKLFF
TRBV19,TRBJ1-1,CASSHPGQGSTEAFF
TRBV18,TRBJ2-7,CASSPSNRGSQYF
TRBV6-5,TRBJ1-5,CARAGGVRNQPQHF
TRBV2,TRBJ1-4,CASSGDLGEKLFF
TRBV9,TRBJ2-1,CASSVELRHNYNEQFF
TRBV5-1,TRBJ2-5,CASSPEGAQETQYF
TRBV4-3,TRBJ2-7,CASSRGSGDYEQYF
TRBV6-5,TRBJ2-7,CASSIQGSEQYF
TRBV9,TRBJ1-1,CASSVDGTAEAFF
TRBV6-4,TRBJ2-1,CASSDSVGTYNEQFF
TRBV11-3,TRBJ1-3,CASRSGNTIYF
TRBV19,TRBJ2-1,CASSMIRSYNEQFF
TRBV12-3/TRBV12-4,TRBJ2-7,CASSLQQGYEQYF
TRBV19,TRBJ2-3,CASSTPGGRRDTQYF
TRBV12-3/TRBV12-4,TRBJ1-3,CASSLGSGNTIYF
TRBV4-1,TRBJ1-2,CASSQERARDYGYTF
TRBV24-1,TRBJ1-4,CATRGFEEKLFF
TRBV3-1/TRBV3-2,TRBJ2-5,CASSQVDVQETQYF
TRBV7-6,TRBJ1-3,CASSPSGAGGFSSPNTIYF
TRBV13,TRBJ2-5,CASSPRGGQGPPTQYF
TRBV25-1,TRBJ2-3,CASGLGAGDTDTQYF
TRBV10-2,TRBJ1-1,CASTRPSGDTEAFF
TRBV19,TRBJ1-2,CASSDSLYGYTF
TRBV25-1,TRBJ1-1,CASTNGLGTEAFF
TRBV6-6,TRBJ2-2,CASSYSTGGTGELFF
TRBV19,TRBJ1-4,CASSSRGAGATNEKLFF
TRBV7-9,TRBJ1-2,CASSVGTGGYGYTF
TRBV7-2,TRBJ1-5,CASSLLRGGADQPQHF
TRBV19,TRBJ2-1,CASSIGTGPSYNEQFF
TRBV18,TRBJ1-1,CASSPISRQGNTEAFF
TRBV12-3/TRBV12-4,TRBJ1-5,CASSVSPFRAQHF
TRBV3-1/TRBV3-2,TRBJ1-1,CASSPTRGTEAFF
TRBV7-2,TRBJ1-4,CASGFGGEKLFF
TRBV10-3,TRBJ2-5,CAISERGGETQYF